The present T cell receptor beta chain was sequenced within a study of T cell changes during pregnancy in multiple sclerosis. The data were produced by immunoSEQ multiplex PCR, yet TCRdb's version contains in-frame clones alone and is incomplete. In the table there are around 32,000 clones, 80% to 90% of which are singletons. Germline CDR1 MGHDK, CDR2 SYGVNS. CDR3 length equals 16 residues. The junction had 9 bases not matched to a gene; V was cut back by 1 base and J by 5 bases. This specimen was CD8+ T cells from peripheral blood mononuclear cells, taken in the third trimester of pregnancy. The rearrangement links TRBV25-1 to TRBJ2-7; 9 bases align to TRBD2. The TCR sequence derives from a female donor with multiple sclerosis, enrolled in a pregnancy study. This CDR3 reads CASSEWGLAGVHEQYF. The CDR3 bases are TGTGCCAGCAGTGAATGGGGGTTAGCGGGAGTGCACGAGCAGTACTTC.